This TCR beta chain was sequenced for a study of OX40 agonist ivuxolimab in advanced cancers. General study findings and limits: Partial responders receiving 0.1-3.0 mg/kg showed among the lowest clonal expansion. Mean expanded clone counts were higher in CD8+ than CD4+ T cells.

In regard to this clone: The antigen remains undetermined.

Sequencing was performed with immunoSEQ multiplex PCR; in TCRdb, only in-frame clones are kept and a portion is missing. The table lists 70,000 or so clones, about 88% of them singletons. The specimen was CD4+ or CD8+ T cells sorted from blood, collected in a trial of the OX40 agonist ivuxolimab. This sequence originates from an adult with an advanced solid tumor such as melanoma, head and neck, liver or kidney cancer.

The CDR3 bases are TGTGCCAGCAGACTACTTTCGGGACAGGGTAGCACAGATACGCAGTATTTT. Residues: CASRLLSGQGSTDTQYF. V is TRBV11-2 and J is TRBJ2-3, with 9 bases matching TRBD1. With 6 bases clipped from V and 0 bases from J, the junction kept 10 bases outside the gene matches. In germline, CDR1 is SGHAT, CDR2 FQNNGV. This CDR3 has 17 amino acids.